This T cell receptor beta chain originates from a study of PD-1 blockade in classical Hodgkin lymphoma. This CDR3 has 15 residues. Germline lookup yields CDR1 SGHDT and CDR2 YYEEEE. V dropped 0 bases and J dropped 4 bases, with 13 bases sitting between them. Brentuximab vedotin exposure varied among the patients, all of whom had relapsed after autologous stem cell transplantation. Method: immunoSEQ multiplex PCR; TCRdb's copy keeps in-frame clones and lacks some. The table lists 50,000 to 75,000 clones, 80% to 90% of them singletons. This clone was found once. The source was peripheral blood mononuclear cells (PBMCs), collected at baseline. The J gene is TRBJ1-2, the V gene TRBV5-6; D possibly corresponds to TRBD1 (6 bases). This TCR was recovered from a human donor with classical Hodgkin lymphoma. The CDR3 sequence: CASSLDGGGSYGYTF. DNA for the CDR3: TGTGCCAGCAGCTTGGACGGAGGGGGAAGCTATGGCTACACCTTC.